This T cell receptor (beta chain) was recovered during a study of T-cell reconstitution after alpha-beta-depleted transplantation in children. This clonotype was found a few times. Its matching antigen is unknown. Study findings and constraints: One year after transplant, T-cell counts and diversity came mostly from newly produced T cells. Several hundred expanded graft clones reportedly supplied alpha-beta T cells about two months after transplant.

Unique molecular identifiers were used to barcode this TCRbeta library. TCRdb passed the PCR reads through MiXCR, listing each CDR3 protein once. The sample lists around 420,000 distinct CDR3 sequences, roughly 16% seen once, with around 28% in the top ten. This CDR3 is 13 amino acids long. V lost 9 bases, J lost 1 base, and 5 bases stayed unmatched. The germline V gene has CDR1 MGHDK and CDR2 SYGVNS. The V and J genes are TRBV25-1 and TRBJ2-5, with 7 bases lining up with TRBD2. The sample consisted of PBMCs, mostly from graft donor cells, taken 360 days after TCRalphabeta/CD19-depleted stem cell transplant. The clonotype comes from a boy under two years old who had a stem cell transplant for Wiskott-Aldrich syndrome, so the T cells may come from the graft donor. CDR3 in amino acids: CASWGGGQETQYF. In nucleotides, the CDR3 is TGTGCCAGTTGGGGGGGGGGCCAAGAGACCCAGTACTTC. Full variable domain (missing parts from reference TRBV25-1 and TRBJ2-5): EADIYQTPRYLVIGTGKKITLECSQTMGHDKMYWYQQDPGMELHLIHYSYGVNSTEKGDLSSESTVSRIRTEHFPLTLESARPSHTSQYLCASWGGGQETQYFGPGTRLLVL.